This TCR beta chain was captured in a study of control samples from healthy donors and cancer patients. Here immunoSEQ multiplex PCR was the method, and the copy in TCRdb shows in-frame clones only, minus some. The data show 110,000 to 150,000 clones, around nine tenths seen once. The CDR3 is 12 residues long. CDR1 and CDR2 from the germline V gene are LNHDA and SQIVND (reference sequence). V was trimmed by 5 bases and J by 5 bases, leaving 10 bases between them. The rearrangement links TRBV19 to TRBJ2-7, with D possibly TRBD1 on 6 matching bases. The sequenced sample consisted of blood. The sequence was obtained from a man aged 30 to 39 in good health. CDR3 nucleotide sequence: TGTGCCAGTAGTTGGACAGACGACGAGCAGTACTTC. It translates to CASSWTDDEQYF. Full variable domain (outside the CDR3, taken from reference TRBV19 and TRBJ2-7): DGGITQSPKYLFRKEGQNVTLSCEQNLNHDAMYWYRQDPGQGLRLIYYSQIVNDFQKGDIAEGYSVSREKKESFPLTVTSAQKNPTAFYLCASSWTDDEQYFGPGTRLTVT.